The rows below give T cell receptor beta chains drawn from one sample of a study of cytomegalovirus exposure and HLA in healthy donors. Method: immunoSEQ multiplex PCR; TCRdb's copy keeps in-frame clones and lacks some. The sample lists some 130,000 clones; roughly 80% were seen once. Sequenced: PBMCs. The receptors come from a man between 18 and 29 years old in good health and CMV-seronegative. Each CDR3 is given with its conserved first and last residue. D genes are given only for firm matches. Size tells how often a clone was seen (once, few, many) or the class of an expanded clone, and some rows leave it out.

size: NA
J: TRBJ1-1
D: TRBD1
V: TRBV7-2
CDR3: CASSLHRGNTEAFF
DNA: TGTGCCAGCAGCTTACACAGGGGGAACACTGAAGCTTTCTTT

size: NA
J: TRBJ2-7
D: TRBD1
V: TRBV9
CDR3: CASSPDRALEQYF
DNA: TGTGCCAGTTCCCCCGACAGGGCGCTCGAGCAGTACTTC

size: NA
J: TRBJ1-3
D: NA
V: TRBV6-1
CDR3: CASNPRRAGTDTIYF
DNA: TGTGCCAGCAATCCCAGGAGGGCAGGGACGGACACCATATATTTT

size: NA
J: TRBJ2-3
D: TRBD2
V: TRBV30
CDR3: CAWSPYRGEPSTDTQYF
DNA: TGTGCCTGGAGTCCCTACCGGGGGGAACCCAGCACAGATACGCAGTATTTT

size: NA
J: TRBJ2-5
D: TRBD2
V: TRBV27
CDR3: CASSPSGGLKTQYF
DNA: TGTGCCAGCAGTCCCAGCGGGGGTCTGAAGACCCAGTACTTC

size: NA
J: TRBJ2-1
D: NA
V: TRBV6-1
CDR3: CASSVSGNEQFF
DNA: TGTGCCAGCAGTGTATCAGGGAATGAGCAGTTCTTC

size: NA
J: TRBJ1-6
D: NA
V: TRBV30
CDR3: CAWSAPNSPLHF
DNA: TGTGCCTGGAGTGCTCCGAATTCACCCCTCCACTTT

size: few
J: TRBJ1-1
D: TRBD1
V: TRBV5-6
CDR3: CASSPDDREDTEAFF
DNA: TGTGCCAGCAGCCCCGACGACAGGGAAGACACTGAAGCTTTCTTT

size: NA
J: TRBJ2-5
D: TRBD1
V: TRBV15
CDR3: CATSPRTGGEETQYF
DNA: TGTGCCACCAGCCCCCGGACAGGGGGCGAGGAGACCCAGTACTTC

size: NA
J: TRBJ1-3
D: NA
V: TRBV9
CDR3: CASSEGLRSGAGNTIYF
DNA: TGTGCCAGCAGCGAGGGTCTCCGTTCAGGGGCTGGAAACACCATATATTTT

size: NA
J: TRBJ2-7
D: NA
V: TRBV28
CDR3: CASSLWTAYEQYF
DNA: TGTGCCAGCAGTCTATGGACAGCCTACGAGCAGTACTTC

size: NA
J: TRBJ1-5
D: NA
V: TRBV7-9
CDR3: CASTAGSDNQPQHF
DNA: TGTGCCAGCACCGCGGGCAGCGACAATCAGCCCCAGCATTTT

size: NA
J: TRBJ2-1
D: TRBD2
V: TRBV9
CDR3: CASSPQTSPTYNEQFF
DNA: TGTGCCAGCAGCCCTCAGACTAGCCCAACCTACAATGAGCAGTTCTTC

size: NA
J: TRBJ1-1
D: NA
V: TRBV5-1
CDR3: CASSTGTPYTEAFF
DNA: TGCGCCAGCAGCACCGGGACACCATACACTGAAGCTTTCTTT

size: NA
J: TRBJ1-5
D: NA
V: TRBV19
CDR3: CASSTQAKTSAQHF
DNA: TGTGCCAGTAGTACACAGGCGAAGACCTCAGCCCAGCATTTT

size: once
J: TRBJ2-2
D: NA
V: TRBV25-1
CDR3: CASQGPTGELFF
DNA: TGTGCCAGTCAGGGTCCCACCGGGGAGCTGTTTTTT

size: medium-sized
J: TRBJ1-5
D: NA
V: TRBV6-6
CDR3: CASSYPTYYSNQPQHF
DNA: TGTGCCAGCAGTTACCCGACCTACTATAGCAATCAGCCCCAGCATTTT

size: NA
J: TRBJ1-1
D: TRBD1
V: TRBV6-5
CDR3: CASSARTGVTEAFF
DNA: TGTGCCAGCAGTGCACGGACAGGCGTCACTGAAGCTTTCTTT

size: NA
J: TRBJ2-1
D: TRBD2
V: TRBV7-9
CDR3: CASSLARTSGGTYNEQFF
DNA: TGTGCCAGCAGCTTAGCTCGGACTAGCGGGGGGACCTACAATGAGCAGTTCTTC

size: NA
J: TRBJ2-2
D: NA
V: TRBV6-5
CDR3: CASSYRGVNTGELFF
DNA: TGTGCCAGCAGTTATCGGGGTGTGAACACCGGGGAGCTGTTTTTT

size: NA
J: TRBJ1-5
D: NA
V: TRBV7-6
CDR3: CASSLFGQSNQPQHF
DNA: TGTGCCAGCAGCCTCTTTGGACAGAGCAATCAGCCCCAGCATTTT

size: NA
J: TRBJ1-4
D: TRBD1
V: TRBV5-1
CDR3: CASSLTGQGNEKLFF
DNA: TGCGCCAGCAGCTTGACGGGACAGGGGAATGAAAAACTGTTTTTT

size: few
J: TRBJ1-6
D: NA
V: TRBV4-3
CDR3: CASSQDSSYNSPLHF
DNA: TGCGCCAGCAGCCAAGATAGCTCCTATAATTCACCCCTCCACTTT

size: NA
J: TRBJ2-1
D: NA
V: TRBV4-3
CDR3: CASSQTSTGRIHEQFF
DNA: TGCGCCAGCAGCCAGACTTCGACAGGGAGGATTCATGAGCAGTTCTTC

size: NA
J: TRBJ1-1
D: NA
V: TRBV4-2
CDR3: CASSQSDEAFF
DNA: TGTGCCAGCAGCCAGAGCGATGAAGCTTTCTTT

size: NA
J: TRBJ1-2
D: NA
V: TRBV2
CDR3: CASSADSLWGYTF
DNA: TGTGCCAGCAGCGCGGACAGCCTTTGGGGCTACACCTTC

size: NA
J: TRBJ1-1
D: NA
V: TRBV30
CDR3: CAWTLGVKTEAFF
DNA: TGTGCCTGGACTTTGGGAGTTAAAACTGAAGCTTTCTTT

size: NA
J: TRBJ2-5
D: NA
V: TRBV18
CDR3: CASSPPGHRETQYF
DNA: TGTGCCAGCTCACCCCCAGGGCATCGGGAGACCCAGTACTTC

size: NA
J: TRBJ1-2
D: NA
V: TRBV14
CDR3: CASSPGGYRSIYGYTF
DNA: TGTGCCAGCAGCCCAGGCGGGTACAGATCGATCTATGGCTACACCTTC

size: NA
J: TRBJ2-2
D: TRBD1
V: TRBV25-1
CDR3: CASSESRGLNTGELFF
DNA: TGTGCCAGCAGTGAATCCAGGGGGTTGAACACCGGGGAGCTGTTTTTT

size: NA
J: TRBJ1-1
D: NA
V: TRBV19
CDR3: CASSIRGMNTEAFF
DNA: TGTGCCAGTAGTATTAGGGGAATGAACACTGAAGCTTTCTTT

size: NA
J: TRBJ2-2
D: TRBD2
V: TRBV11-2
CDR3: CASSLIAGDTGELFF
DNA: TGTGCCAGCAGCTTAATAGCGGGTGACACCGGGGAGCTGTTTTTT

size: NA
J: TRBJ2-3
D: NA
V: TRBV9
CDR3: CASSARTDTDTQYF
DNA: TGTGCCAGCAGCGCCCGGACAGACACAGATACGCAGTATTTT

size: NA
J: TRBJ1-1
D: NA
V: TRBV4-2
CDR3: CASSQGRGEMNTEAFF
DNA: TGTGCCAGCAGCCAAGGTCGGGGGGAAATGAACACTGAAGCTTTCTTT

size: once
J: TRBJ2-7
D: TRBD1
V: TRBV29-1
CDR3: CSVATGTGRGEQYF
DNA: TGCAGCGTAGCCACCGGGACAGGGCGTGGCGAGCAGTACTTC

size: once
J: TRBJ2-5
D: NA
V: TRBV5-1
CDR3: CASSLGVGETQHF
DNA: TGCGCCAGCAGCTTGGGGGTGGGAGAGACCCAGCACTTC

size: NA
J: TRBJ1-3
D: TRBD1
V: TRBV18
CDR3: CASSPVPGGSGNTIYF
DNA: TGTGCCAGCTCACCAGTCCCAGGGGGCTCTGGAAACACCATATATTTT

size: NA
J: TRBJ2-3
D: NA
V: TRBV6-6
CDR3: CASTLTAGSSTDTQYF
DNA: TGTGCCAGCACCCTAACGGCGGGGTCTAGCACAGATACGCAGTATTTT

size: many
J: TRBJ1-1
D: TRBD1
V: TRBV7-3
CDR3: CASSPWPGQGNTEAFF
DNA: TGTGCCAGCAGCCCTTGGCCGGGACAGGGGAATACTGAAGCTTTCTTT

size: NA
J: TRBJ2-1
D: NA
V: TRBV6-1
CDR3: CASSRDTNSYNEQFF
DNA: TGTGCCAGCAGCCGGGACACTAACTCATACAATGAGCAGTTCTTC

size: NA
J: TRBJ2-3
D: NA
V: TRBV6-5
CDR3: CASRPQGLTDTQYF
DNA: TGTGCCAGCAGACCCCAGGGACTCACAGATACGCAGTATTTT

size: NA
J: TRBJ2-3
D: TRBD2
V: TRBV9
CDR3: CASSVRPGGDTQYF
DNA: TGTGCCAGCAGTGTCCGGCCGGGGGGGGATACGCAGTATTTT

size: NA
J: TRBJ2-7
D: TRBD1
V: TRBV5-1
CDR3: CASSLQPRTGGLGEQYF
DNA: TGCGCCAGCAGCTTACAGCCTAGGACAGGGGGCCTTGGCGAGCAGTACTTC

size: NA
J: TRBJ1-1
D: NA
V: TRBV6-5
CDR3: CASRSVNTEAFF
DNA: TGTGCCAGCAGATCAGTGAACACTGAAGCTTTCTTT

size: NA
J: TRBJ2-7
D: NA
V: TRBV6-1
CDR3: CASSGQGSYEQYF
DNA: TGTGCCAGCAGTGGTCAGGGATCCTACGAGCAGTACTTC

size: NA
J: TRBJ1-5
D: NA
V: TRBV7-6
CDR3: CASSLSAGGQPQHF
DNA: TGTGCCAGCAGCCTCAGCGCCGGAGGTCAGCCCCAGCATTTT

size: NA
J: TRBJ1-2
D: TRBD1
V: TRBV4-1
CDR3: CASSQDRLARGPPNYGYTF
DNA: TGCGCCAGCAGCCAAGATCGGTTGGCCAGGGGGCCCCCTAACTATGGCTACACCTTC

size: once
J: TRBJ1-4
D: NA
V: TRBV28
CDR3: CASSLIRGINEKLFF
DNA: TGTGCCAGCAGTTTAATCAGGGGCATTAATGAAAAACTGTTTTTT

size: NA
J: TRBJ1-1
D: TRBD1
V: TRBV19
CDR3: CASSMPPPGQGAEAFF
DNA: TGTGCCAGTAGTATGCCCCCCCCCGGACAGGGGGCTGAAGCTTTCTTT

size: NA
J: TRBJ2-1
D: TRBD2
V: TRBV7-2
CDR3: CASSFSGTYNEQFF
DNA: TGTGCCAGCAGCTTTAGCGGGACCTACAATGAGCAGTTCTTC

size: NA
J: TRBJ2-5
D: TRBD2
V: TRBV28
CDR3: CASSLWGGLKTQYF
DNA: TGTGCCAGCAGTTTATGGGGGGGGTTGAAGACCCAGTACTTC

size: NA
J: TRBJ2-1
D: TRBD2
V: TRBV2
CDR3: CASRKGTSGGYNEQFF
DNA: TGTGCCAGCAGAAAAGGGACTAGCGGGGGATACAATGAGCAGTTCTTC

size: NA
J: TRBJ2-7
D: NA
V: TRBV7-9
CDR3: CASSYGLNEQYF
DNA: TGTGCCAGCAGTTACGGACTTAACGAGCAGTACTTC

size: NA
J: TRBJ1-3
D: NA
V: TRBV7-9
CDR3: CAGPSGNTIYF
DNA: TGTGCCGGGCCCTCTGGAAACACCATATATTTT